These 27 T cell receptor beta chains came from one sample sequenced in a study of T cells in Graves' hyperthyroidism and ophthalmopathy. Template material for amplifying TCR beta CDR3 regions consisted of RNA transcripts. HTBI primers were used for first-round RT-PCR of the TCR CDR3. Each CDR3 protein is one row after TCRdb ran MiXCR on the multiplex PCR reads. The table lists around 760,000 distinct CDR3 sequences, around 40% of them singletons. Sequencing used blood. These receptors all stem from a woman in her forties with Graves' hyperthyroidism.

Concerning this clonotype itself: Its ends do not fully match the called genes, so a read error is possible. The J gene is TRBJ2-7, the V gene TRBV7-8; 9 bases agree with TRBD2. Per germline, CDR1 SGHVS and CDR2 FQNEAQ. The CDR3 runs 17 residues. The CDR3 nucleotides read TGTGCCAGCAGTTTAGCGGGGGCGCGGGGGAGCTCCTACGAGCAGTACTTC. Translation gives CASSLAGARGSSYEQYF.

The CDR3 region has the DNA TGTGCCACCAGTGATTTGACGACTAGCGAGCAGTACTTC. This gives the protein CATSDLTTSEQYF. V is TRBV24-1 and J is TRBJ2-7; possible D gene TRBD2, 6 bases. With 0 bases removed from V and 6 bases from J, the gap between germline ends came to 8 bases. This CDR3 has 13 amino acids. CDR1 and CDR2 (germline): KGHDR, SFDVKD.

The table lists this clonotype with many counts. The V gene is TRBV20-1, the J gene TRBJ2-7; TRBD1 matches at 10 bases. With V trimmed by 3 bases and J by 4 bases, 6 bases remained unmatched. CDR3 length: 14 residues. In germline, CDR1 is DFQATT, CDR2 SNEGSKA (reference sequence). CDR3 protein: CSASGTGALYEQYF. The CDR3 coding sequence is TGCAGTGCTAGCGGGACAGGGGCTTTATACGAGCAGTACTTC.

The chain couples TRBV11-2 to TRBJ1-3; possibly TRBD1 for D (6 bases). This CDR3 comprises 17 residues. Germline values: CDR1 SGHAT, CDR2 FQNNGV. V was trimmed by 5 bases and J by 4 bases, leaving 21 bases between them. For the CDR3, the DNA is TGTGCCAGCAGCGCCCCCGAGGGGGATCTATGGGGAAACACCATATATTTT. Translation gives CASSAPEGDLWGNTIYF.

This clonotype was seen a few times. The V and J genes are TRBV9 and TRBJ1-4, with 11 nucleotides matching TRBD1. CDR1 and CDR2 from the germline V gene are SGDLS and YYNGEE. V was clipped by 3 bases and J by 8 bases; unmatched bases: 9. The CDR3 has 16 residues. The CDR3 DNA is TGTGCCAGCAGCGACACCGGGACAGGGGGTGTGGAAAAACTGTTTTTT. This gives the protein CASSDTGTGGVEKLFF. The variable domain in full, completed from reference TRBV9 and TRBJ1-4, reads DSGVTQTPKHLITATGQRVTLRCSPRSGDLSVYWYQQSLDQGLQFLIQYYNGEERAKGNILERFSAQQFPDLHSELNLSSLELGDSALYFCASSDTGTGGVEKLFFGSGTQLSVL.

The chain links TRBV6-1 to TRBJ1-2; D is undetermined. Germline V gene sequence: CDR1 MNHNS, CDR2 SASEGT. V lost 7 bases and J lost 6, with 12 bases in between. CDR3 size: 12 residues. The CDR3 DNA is TGTGCCAGCACCGACGACGAAGATGGCTACACCTTC. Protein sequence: CASTDDEDGYTF.

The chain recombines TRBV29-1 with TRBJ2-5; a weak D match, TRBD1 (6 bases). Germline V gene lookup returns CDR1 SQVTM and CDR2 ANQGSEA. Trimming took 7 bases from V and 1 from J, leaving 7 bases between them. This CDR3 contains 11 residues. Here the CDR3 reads CSGDIQETQYF. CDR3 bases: TGCAGCGGGGACATCCAAGAGACCCAGTACTTC.

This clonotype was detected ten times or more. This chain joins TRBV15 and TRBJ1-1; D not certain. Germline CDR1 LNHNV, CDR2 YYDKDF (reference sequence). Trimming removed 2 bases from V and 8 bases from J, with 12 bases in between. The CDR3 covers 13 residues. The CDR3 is CATSRRLTAEAFF. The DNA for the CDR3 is TGTGCCACCAGCAGAAGGCTAACAGCCGAAGCTTTCTTT.

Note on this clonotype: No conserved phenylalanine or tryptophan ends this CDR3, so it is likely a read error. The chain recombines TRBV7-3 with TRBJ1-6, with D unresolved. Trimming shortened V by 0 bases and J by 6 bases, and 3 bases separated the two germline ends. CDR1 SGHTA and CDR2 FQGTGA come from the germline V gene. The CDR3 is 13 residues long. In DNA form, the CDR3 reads TGTGCCAGCAGCTTAACGAGTAATTCACCCCTCCACTGT. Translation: CASSLTSNSPLHC.

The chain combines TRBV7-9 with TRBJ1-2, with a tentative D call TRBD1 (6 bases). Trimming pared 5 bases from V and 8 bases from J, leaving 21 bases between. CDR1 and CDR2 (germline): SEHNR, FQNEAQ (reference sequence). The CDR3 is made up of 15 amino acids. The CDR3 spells CASSDGGTGGGGYTF. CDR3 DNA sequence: TGTGCCAGCAGCGACGGGGGGACCGGGGGCGGCGGCTACACCTTC.

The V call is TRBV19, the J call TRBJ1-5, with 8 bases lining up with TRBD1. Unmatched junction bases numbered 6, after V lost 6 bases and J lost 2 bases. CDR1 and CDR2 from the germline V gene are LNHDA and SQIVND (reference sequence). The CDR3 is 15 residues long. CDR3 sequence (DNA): TGTGCCAGTAGCCCCAAGACAGGGGGCAATCAGCCCCAGCATTTT. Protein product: CASSPKTGGNQPQHF.

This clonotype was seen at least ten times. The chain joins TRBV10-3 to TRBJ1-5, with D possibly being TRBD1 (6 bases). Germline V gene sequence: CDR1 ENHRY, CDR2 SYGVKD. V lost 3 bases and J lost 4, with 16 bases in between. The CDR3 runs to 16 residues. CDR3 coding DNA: TGTGCCATCAGTGATGACAGGCCCAATCTGAATCAGCCCCAGCATTTT. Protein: CAISDDRPNLNQPQHF.

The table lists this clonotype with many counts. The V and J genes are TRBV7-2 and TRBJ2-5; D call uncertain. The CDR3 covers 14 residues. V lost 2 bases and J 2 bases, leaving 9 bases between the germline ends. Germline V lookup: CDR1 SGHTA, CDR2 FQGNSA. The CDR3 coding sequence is TGTGCCAGCAGCTTACCTCGGCGGCAAGAGACCCAGTACTTC. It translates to CASSLPRRQETQYF. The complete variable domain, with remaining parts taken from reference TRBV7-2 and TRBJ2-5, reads GAGVSQSPSNKVTEKGKDVELRCDPISGHTALYWYRQSLGQGLEFLIYFQGNSAPDKSGLPSDRFSAERTGGSVSTLTIQRTQQEDSAVYLCASSLPRRQETQYFGPGTRLLVL.

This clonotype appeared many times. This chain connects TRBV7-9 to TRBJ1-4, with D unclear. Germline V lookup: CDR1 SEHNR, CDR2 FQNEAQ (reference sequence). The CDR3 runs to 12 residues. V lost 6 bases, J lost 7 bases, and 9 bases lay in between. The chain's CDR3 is CASRGYGEKLFF. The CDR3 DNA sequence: TGTGCCAGCAGAGGGTATGGTGAAAAACTGTTTTTT.

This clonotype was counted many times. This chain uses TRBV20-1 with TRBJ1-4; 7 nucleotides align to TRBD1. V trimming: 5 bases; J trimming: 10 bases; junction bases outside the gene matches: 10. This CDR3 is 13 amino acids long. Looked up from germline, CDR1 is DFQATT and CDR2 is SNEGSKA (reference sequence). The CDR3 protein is CSALPGGLVKLFF. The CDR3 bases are TGCAGTGCTTTACCAGGGGGTTTGGTAAAACTGTTTTTT.

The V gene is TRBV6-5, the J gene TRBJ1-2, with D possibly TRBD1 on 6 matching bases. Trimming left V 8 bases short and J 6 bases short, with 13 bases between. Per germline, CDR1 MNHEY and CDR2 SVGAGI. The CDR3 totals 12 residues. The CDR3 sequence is CASRTVFHGYTF. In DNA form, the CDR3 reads TGTGCCAGCCGGACAGTCTTCCATGGCTACACCTTC.

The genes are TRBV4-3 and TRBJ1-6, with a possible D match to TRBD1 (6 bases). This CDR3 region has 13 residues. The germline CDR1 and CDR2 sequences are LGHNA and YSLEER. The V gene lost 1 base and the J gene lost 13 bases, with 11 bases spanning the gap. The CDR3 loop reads CASSQGEGGPLHF. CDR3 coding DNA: TGCGCCAGCAGCCAAGGCGAGGGGGGCCCCCTCCACTTT.

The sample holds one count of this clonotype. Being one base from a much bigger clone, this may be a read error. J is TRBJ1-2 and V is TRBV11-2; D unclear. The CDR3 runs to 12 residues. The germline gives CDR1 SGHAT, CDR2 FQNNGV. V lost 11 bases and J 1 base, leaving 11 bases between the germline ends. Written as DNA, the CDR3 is TGTGCCGGCACGAGGTTTAACTATGGCTACACCTTC. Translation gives CAGTRFNYGYTF. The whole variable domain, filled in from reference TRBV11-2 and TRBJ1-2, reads EAGVAQSPRYKIIEKRQSVAFWCNPISGHATLYWYQQILGQGPKLLIQFQNNGVVDDSQLPKDRFSAERLKGVDSTLKIQPAKLEDSAVYLCAGTRFNYGYTFGSGTRLTVV.

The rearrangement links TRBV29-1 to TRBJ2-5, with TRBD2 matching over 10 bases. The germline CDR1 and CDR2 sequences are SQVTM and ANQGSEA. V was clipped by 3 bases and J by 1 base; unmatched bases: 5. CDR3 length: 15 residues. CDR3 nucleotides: TGCAGCGTTGAGGTTAGCGGGAGGCCCCAAGAGACCCAGTACTTC. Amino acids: CSVEVSGRPQETQYF.

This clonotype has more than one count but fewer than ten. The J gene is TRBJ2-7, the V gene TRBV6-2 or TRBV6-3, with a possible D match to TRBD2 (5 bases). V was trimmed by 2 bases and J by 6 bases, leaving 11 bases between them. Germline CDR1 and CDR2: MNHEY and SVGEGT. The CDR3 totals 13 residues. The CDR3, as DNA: TGTGCCAGCAGTTACGCGGGCATGGGCGAGCAGTACTTC. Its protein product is CASSYAGMGEQYF.

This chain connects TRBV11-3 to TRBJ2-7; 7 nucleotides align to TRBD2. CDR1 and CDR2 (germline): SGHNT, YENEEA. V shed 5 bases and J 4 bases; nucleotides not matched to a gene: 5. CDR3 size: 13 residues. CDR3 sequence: CASSARTRYEQYF. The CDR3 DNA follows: TGTGCCAGCAGCGCTCGGACTAGATACGAGCAGTACTTC.

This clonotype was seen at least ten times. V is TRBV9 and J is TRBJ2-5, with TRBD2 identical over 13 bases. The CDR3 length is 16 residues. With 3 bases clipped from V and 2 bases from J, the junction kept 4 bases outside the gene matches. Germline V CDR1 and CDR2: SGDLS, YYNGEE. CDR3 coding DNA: TGTGCCAGCAGCGCCGGGACTAGCGGGGTACAAGAGACCCAGTACTTC. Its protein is CASSAGTSGVQETQYF.

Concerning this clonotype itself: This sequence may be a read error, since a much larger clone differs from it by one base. The CDR3 DNA follows: TGTGCCAGCAGCCAGCGGGGTTCGTTAGGAGGGCAGTACTTC. Translation: CASSQRGSLGGQYF. This chain uses TRBV7-2 with TRBJ2-7; 7 bases map to TRBD2. Looked up from germline, CDR1 is SGHTA and CDR2 is FQGNSA. This CDR3 region has 14 residues. Losses at the gene ends were 5 bases for V and 9 bases for J; bases not matched to a gene: 13. The full variable domain, completed using reference TRBV7-2 and TRBJ2-7, is GAGVSQSPSNKVTEKGKDVELRCDPISGHTALYWYRQSLGQGLEFLIYFQGNSAPDKSGLPSDRFSAERTGGSVSTLTIQRTQQEDSAVYLCASSQRGSLGGQYFGPGTRLTVT.

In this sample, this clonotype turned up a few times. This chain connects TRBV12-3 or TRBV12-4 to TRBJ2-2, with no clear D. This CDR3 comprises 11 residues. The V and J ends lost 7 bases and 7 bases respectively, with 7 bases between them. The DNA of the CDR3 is TGTGCCAGCACCTCTGTCGGGGAGCTGTTTTTT. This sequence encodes CASTSVGELFF.

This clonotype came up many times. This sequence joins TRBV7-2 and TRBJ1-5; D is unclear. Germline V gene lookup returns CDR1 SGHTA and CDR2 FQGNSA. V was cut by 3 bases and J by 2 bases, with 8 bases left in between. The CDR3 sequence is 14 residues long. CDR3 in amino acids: CASSLWGRNQPQHF. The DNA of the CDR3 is TGTGCCAGCAGCTTGTGGGGTCGCAATCAGCCCCAGCATTTT. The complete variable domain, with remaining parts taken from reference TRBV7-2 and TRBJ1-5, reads GAGVSQSPSNKVTEKGKDVELRCDPISGHTALYWYRQSLGQGLEFLIYFQGNSAPDKSGLPSDRFSAERTGGSVSTLTIQRTQQEDSAVYLCASSLWGRNQPQHFGDGTRLSIL.

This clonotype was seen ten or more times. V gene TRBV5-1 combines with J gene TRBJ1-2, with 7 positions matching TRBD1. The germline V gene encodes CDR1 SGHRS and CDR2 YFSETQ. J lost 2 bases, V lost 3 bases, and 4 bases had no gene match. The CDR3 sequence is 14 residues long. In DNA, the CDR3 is TGCGCCAGCAGCTCAGCGACAGGGAACTATGGCTACACCTTC. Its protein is CASSSATGNYGYTF.

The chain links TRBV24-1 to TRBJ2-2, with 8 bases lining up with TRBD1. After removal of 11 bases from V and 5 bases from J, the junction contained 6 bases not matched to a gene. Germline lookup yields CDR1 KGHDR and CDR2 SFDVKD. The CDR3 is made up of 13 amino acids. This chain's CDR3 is CAIGTGVTGELFF. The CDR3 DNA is TGTGCCATCGGGACAGGCGTGACCGGGGAGCTGTTTTTT.